What follows describes a single TCR beta chain. The CDR3 is 14 amino acids. The V gene lost 0 bases and the J gene lost 0 bases, with 6 bases spanning the gap. Germline V gene data show CDR1 as GTSNPN and CDR2 as SVGIG (reference sequence). The data were taken from a study of blood T cell repertoires in COVID-19. Original processing methods: Estimation of nucleated cell counts was performed using reference gene primer amplification. TCRdb's copy holds only in-frame clones and misses some; the assay was immunoSEQ multiplex PCR. The D gene and trimming were derived from the DNA, and the V and J assignments and clone size from that table. The profile shows approximately 290,000 clones, roughly 84% of them singletons.

The chain has TRBV30 and TRBJ1-3; no clear D gene. The sequencing sample was made of peripheral blood. This sequence originates from a human donor with COVID-19, enrolled during active disease. The donor label of this sample is uncertain. The chain's CDR3 is CAWSVDNSGNTIYF. In DNA, the CDR3 is TGTGCCTGGAGTGTAGACAACTCTGGAAACACCATATATTTT.